Listed below are T cell receptor beta chains from one sample, sequenced in a study of persistence of HIV-infected CD4 T cells. Only in-frame clones appear in the TCRdb table, and some are missing; sequencing was by immunoSEQ multiplex PCR. The sample consists of 25,000 to 30,000 clones, more than 75% of them appearing once. Their recognized antigens are unknown. The input for sequencing was CD4+ T cells sorted from PBMCs after approximately 19-hour stimulation, taken from a patient who received antiretroviral therapy. These receptors all stem from an adult woman with HIV who was CMV-seropositive. Both conserved end residues are part of each CDR3. A D gene is named only where the DNA matches it firmly. Clone size is stated in some rows and not others, as once, few, many or a class when expanded.

J gene: TRBJ2-2; D gene: NA; clone size: NA; V gene: TRBV7-6; CDR3 protein: CASSLGTAGALFF; CDR3 DNA: TGTGCCAGCAGCTTGGGTACGGCAGGGGCCCTGTTTTTT
J gene: TRBJ2-2; D gene: TRBD2; clone size: NA; V gene: TRBV3-1/TRBV3-2; CDR3 protein: CASSFGLAGAGGELFF; CDR3 DNA: TGTGCCAGCAGCTTCGGACTAGCGGGGGCGGGCGGGGAGCTGTTTTTT
J gene: TRBJ2-2; D gene: NA; clone size: NA; V gene: TRBV7-3; CDR3 protein: CASSLGRQTSANTGELFF; CDR3 DNA: TGTGCCAGCAGCTTGGGTCGACAGACCTCAGCGAACACCGGGGAGCTGTTTTTT
J gene: TRBJ1-3; D gene: NA; clone size: NA; V gene: TRBV5-5; CDR3 protein: CASSLDRVGNTIYF; CDR3 DNA: TGTGCCAGCAGCTTGGATAGGGTGGGAAACACCATATATTTT
J gene: TRBJ1-6; D gene: NA; clone size: NA; V gene: TRBV9; CDR3 protein: CASSVAGQALPLHF; CDR3 DNA: TGTGCCAGCAGCGTAGCGGGTCAGGCTCTTCCCCTCCACTTT
J gene: TRBJ2-4; D gene: NA; clone size: NA; V gene: TRBV6-5; CDR3 protein: CASSKGGKNIQYF; CDR3 DNA: TGTGCCAGCAGTAAGGGGGGCAAAAACATTCAGTACTTC
J gene: TRBJ2-3; D gene: NA; clone size: NA; V gene: TRBV19; CDR3 protein: CASSIRPNPVVDTQYF; CDR3 DNA: TGTGCCAGTAGTATCAGACCGAACCCGGTTGTAGATACGCAGTATTTT
J gene: TRBJ1-6; D gene: TRBD1; clone size: NA; V gene: TRBV30; CDR3 protein: CATTGGASPLHF; CDR3 DNA: TGTGCCACCACAGGGGGAGCTTCACCCCTCCACTTT
J gene: TRBJ1-2; D gene: NA; clone size: NA; V gene: TRBV4-2; CDR3 protein: CASSQDDAQVYGYTF; CDR3 DNA: TGTGCCAGCAGCCAAGACGACGCCCAAGTCTATGGCTACACCTTC
J gene: TRBJ1-1; D gene: NA; clone size: few; V gene: TRBV4-1; CDR3 protein: CASSQDQDLGTEAFF; CDR3 DNA: TGCGCCAGCAGCCAAGATCAGGATTTGGGCACTGAAGCTTTCTTT
J gene: TRBJ1-6; D gene: TRBD1; clone size: NA; V gene: TRBV9; CDR3 protein: CASSLRDSYSPLHF; CDR3 DNA: TGTGCCAGCAGCTTACGGGACAGTTATTCACCCCTCCACTTT
J gene: TRBJ2-1; D gene: NA; clone size: NA; V gene: TRBV19; CDR3 protein: CASSIGSGRSSYNEQFF; CDR3 DNA: TGTGCCAGTAGTATAGGTAGCGGCCGAAGCTCCTACAATGAGCAGTTCTTC
J gene: TRBJ1-1; D gene: NA; clone size: NA; V gene: TRBV25-1; CDR3 protein: CASSRWGDTEAFF; CDR3 DNA: TGTGCCAGCAGTCGGTGGGGCGACACTGAAGCTTTCTTT
J gene: TRBJ2-1; D gene: TRBD2; clone size: NA; V gene: TRBV4-2; CDR3 protein: CASSPSGGIYNEQFF; CDR3 DNA: TGTGCCAGCAGCCCGAGCGGGGGGATCTACAATGAGCAGTTCTTC
J gene: TRBJ2-1; D gene: TRBD1; clone size: NA; V gene: TRBV9; CDR3 protein: CASSVGQGNNEQFF; CDR3 DNA: TGTGCCAGCAGCGTGGGACAGGGGAACAATGAGCAGTTCTTC
J gene: TRBJ1-2; D gene: NA; clone size: NA; V gene: TRBV4-2; CDR3 protein: CASSQDLNGNYGYTF; CDR3 DNA: TGTGCCAGCAGCCAAGATCTGAACGGAAACTATGGCTACACCTTC
J gene: TRBJ2-3; D gene: TRBD1; clone size: NA; V gene: TRBV7-9; CDR3 protein: CASSGGQGGPTDTQYF; CDR3 DNA: TGTGCCAGCAGCGGGGGACAGGGGGGCCCCACAGATACGCAGTATTTT
J gene: TRBJ1-1; D gene: TRBD1; clone size: NA; V gene: TRBV19; CDR3 protein: CASSVWTGMNTEAFF; CDR3 DNA: TGTGCCAGTAGTGTTTGGACAGGCATGAACACTGAAGCTTTCTTT
J gene: TRBJ2-1; D gene: NA; clone size: once; V gene: TRBV18; CDR3 protein: CASSPQRSYNEQFF; CDR3 DNA: TGTGCCAGCTCACCCCAGCGCAGCTACAATGAGCAGTTCTTC
J gene: TRBJ1-6; D gene: NA; clone size: few; V gene: TRBV6-1; CDR3 protein: CASSEGPAFNSPLHF; CDR3 DNA: TGTGCCAGCAGTGAAGGGCCAGCCTTTAATTCACCCCTCCACTTT
J gene: TRBJ2-7; D gene: NA; clone size: NA; V gene: TRBV7-2; CDR3 protein: CASSLDRDTYLGYEQYF; CDR3 DNA: TGTGCCAGCAGCTTAGATCGAGACACATATTTAGGGTACGAGCAGTACTTC
J gene: TRBJ2-2; D gene: NA; clone size: NA; V gene: TRBV5-4; CDR3 protein: CASSRDGTNTGELFF; CDR3 DNA: TGTGCCAGCAGCCGGGACGGTACGAACACCGGGGAGCTGTTTTTT
J gene: TRBJ1-1; D gene: NA; clone size: NA; V gene: TRBV12-3/TRBV12-4; CDR3 protein: CASSFIGSQAFF; CDR3 DNA: TGTGCCAGCAGTTTCATCGGTAGTCAGGCTTTCTTT
J gene: TRBJ1-2; D gene: TRBD1; clone size: NA; V gene: TRBV10-3; CDR3 protein: CAISLQGRDGYTF; CDR3 DNA: TGTGCCATCAGCCTACAGGGGAGGGATGGCTACACCTTC
J gene: TRBJ1-3; D gene: NA; clone size: NA; V gene: TRBV5-1; CDR3 protein: CASSLYGGSGNTIYF; CDR3 DNA: TGCGCCAGCAGCTTGTATGGGGGCTCTGGAAACACCATATATTTT
J gene: TRBJ1-1; D gene: TRBD1; clone size: NA; V gene: TRBV2; CDR3 protein: CASRDRGGGTEAFF; CDR3 DNA: TGTGCCAGCAGAGACAGGGGCGGGGGGACTGAAGCTTTCTTT
J gene: TRBJ1-2; D gene: NA; clone size: once; V gene: TRBV5-1; CDR3 protein: CASSSSGTPNYGYTF; CDR3 DNA: TGCGCCAGCAGCAGTTCCGGGACACCTAACTATGGCTACACCTTC
J gene: TRBJ1-2; D gene: NA; clone size: NA; V gene: TRBV6-5; CDR3 protein: CASFGTVYGYTF; CDR3 DNA: TGTGCCAGCTTCGGGACGGTCTATGGCTACACCTTC
J gene: TRBJ1-1; D gene: NA; clone size: NA; V gene: TRBV15; CDR3 protein: CATSRVVRGDEAFF; CDR3 DNA: TGTGCCACCAGCAGAGTAGTTCGGGGGGATGAAGCTTTCTTT
J gene: TRBJ1-2; D gene: TRBD1; clone size: NA; V gene: TRBV7-8; CDR3 protein: CASSPRTGSGFVGYTF; CDR3 DNA: TGTGCCAGCAGCCCTAGGACAGGCTCCGGATTCGTGGGCTACACCTTC
J gene: TRBJ1-5; D gene: NA; clone size: NA; V gene: TRBV30; CDR3 protein: CAWRKGYSNQPQHF; CDR3 DNA: TGTGCCTGGAGAAAGGGTTATAGCAATCAGCCCCAGCATTTT
J gene: TRBJ2-3; D gene: TRBD1; clone size: NA; V gene: TRBV4-1; CDR3 protein: CASSGDRPTDTQYF; CDR3 DNA: TGCGCCAGCTCAGGGGACAGACCCACAGATACGCAGTATTTT
J gene: TRBJ1-2; D gene: NA; clone size: NA; V gene: TRBV15; CDR3 protein: CATSRDGGGGGYTF; CDR3 DNA: TGTGCCACCAGCAGAGACGGGGGAGGTGGTGGCTACACCTTC
J gene: TRBJ1-1; D gene: TRBD1; clone size: NA; V gene: TRBV10-3; CDR3 protein: CAISGQGFTEAFF; CDR3 DNA: TGTGCCATCAGCGGACAGGGGTTCACTGAAGCTTTCTTT
J gene: TRBJ1-2; D gene: TRBD1; clone size: NA; V gene: TRBV5-1; CDR3 protein: CASSLEQGVTGYTF; CDR3 DNA: TGCGCCAGCAGCTTAGAACAGGGGGTAACGGGCTACACCTTC
J gene: TRBJ2-1; D gene: NA; clone size: NA; V gene: TRBV29-1; CDR3 protein: CSVSPIRDNEQFF; CDR3 DNA: TGCAGCGTTAGTCCGATCAGAGACAATGAGCAGTTCTTC
J gene: TRBJ2-4; D gene: NA; clone size: NA; V gene: TRBV28; CDR3 protein: CASSFRGPVAKNIQYF; CDR3 DNA: TGTGCCAGCAGTTTTCGAGGGCCGGTTGCCAAAAACATTCAGTACTTC
J gene: TRBJ1-1; D gene: NA; clone size: NA; V gene: TRBV30; CDR3 protein: CAWSDGGFTEAFF; CDR3 DNA: TGTGCCTGGAGTGATGGGGGTTTCACTGAAGCTTTCTTT
J gene: TRBJ1-2; D gene: TRBD1; clone size: NA; V gene: TRBV2; CDR3 protein: CASRSGGPIYGYTF; CDR3 DNA: TGTGCCAGCAGGTCAGGGGGACCTATCTATGGCTACACCTTC
J gene: TRBJ1-1; D gene: NA; clone size: NA; V gene: TRBV12-3/TRBV12-4; CDR3 protein: CASTRSLNTEAFF; CDR3 DNA: TGTGCCAGCACTCGGTCCTTGAACACTGAAGCTTTCTTT
J gene: TRBJ2-3; D gene: TRBD1; clone size: NA; V gene: TRBV4-2; CDR3 protein: CASSQTGTGASGTQYF; CDR3 DNA: TGTGCCAGCAGCCAAACCGGGACAGGGGCGTCGGGTACGCAGTATTTT
J gene: TRBJ1-2; D gene: NA; clone size: few; V gene: TRBV7-6; CDR3 protein: CASSKGGVQHYGYTF; CDR3 DNA: TGTGCCAGCAGCAAGGGCGGGGTGCAGCACTATGGCTACACCTTC
J gene: TRBJ1-6; D gene: NA; clone size: NA; V gene: TRBV5-1; CDR3 protein: CASSLEGIDNSPLHF; CDR3 DNA: TGCGCCAGCAGCTTGGAGGGGATAGATAATTCACCCCTCCACTTT
J gene: TRBJ1-2; D gene: TRBD1; clone size: NA; V gene: TRBV7-9; CDR3 protein: CASSSDRVDGYTF; CDR3 DNA: TGTGCCAGCAGCTCGGACAGGGTCGATGGCTACACCTTC
J gene: TRBJ1-2; D gene: NA; clone size: NA; V gene: TRBV30; CDR3 protein: CAWKTRGALGYTF; CDR3 DNA: TGTGCCTGGAAGACTAGGGGGGCGCTCGGCTACACCTTC
J gene: TRBJ1-2; D gene: NA; clone size: few; V gene: TRBV2; CDR3 protein: CASSRRDGYTF; CDR3 DNA: TGTGCCAGCAGCCGGAGGGATGGCTACACCTTC
J gene: TRBJ1-1; D gene: NA; clone size: NA; V gene: TRBV9; CDR3 protein: CASSVEGGLSTEAFF; CDR3 DNA: TGTGCCAGCAGCGTAGAGGGGGGGCTGAGTACTGAAGCTTTCTTT
J gene: TRBJ2-3; D gene: NA; clone size: NA; V gene: TRBV28; CDR3 protein: CASSLGQRTDTQYF; CDR3 DNA: TGTGCCAGCAGTTTAGGGCAGAGGACAGATACGCAGTATTTT
J gene: TRBJ2-1; D gene: TRBD1; clone size: NA; V gene: TRBV6-5; CDR3 protein: CASIKDRASYNEQFF; CDR3 DNA: TGTGCCAGCATCAAAGACAGGGCCTCCTACAATGAGCAGTTCTTC
J gene: TRBJ1-1; D gene: TRBD1; clone size: NA; V gene: TRBV18; CDR3 protein: CASSPQGYNTEAFF; CDR3 DNA: TGTGCCAGCTCCCCACAGGGGTACAACACTGAAGCTTTCTTT